One and the same sample provided the 10 T cell receptor beta chains below, sequenced in a study of PD-1 blockade in classical Hodgkin lymphoma. Profiling relied on immunoSEQ multiplex PCR, and the TCRdb table lists in-frame clones only, not all of them. The sample consists of around 25,000 clones, 60% to 80% of them appearing once. The sample's time point: cycle 4 day 1 (C4D1), after more than five weeks of nivolumab. No patient escaped relapse after autologous stem cell transplantation, and brentuximab vedotin exposure varied. Sequencing used peripheral blood mononuclear cells (PBMCs), obtained before the fourth cycle of nivolumab. These receptors originate from a human donor with classical Hodgkin lymphoma.

V usage is TRBV4-1 and J usage is TRBJ1-2; D is ambiguous. Germline CDR1 reads MGHRA; CDR2 reads YSYEKL. The CDR3 covers 20 residues. V was trimmed by 0 bases and J by 5 bases, leaving 28 bases between them. CDR3 loop: CASSQDPIWEQLIVHYGYTF. The CDR3 nucleotides are TGCGCCAGCAGCCAAGATCCCATTTGGGAACAGCTTATTGTACATTATGGCTACACCTTC.

V usage is TRBV15 and J usage is TRBJ1-4, with D possibly being TRBD1 (6 bases). V dropped 5 bases and J dropped 6 bases, with 16 bases sitting between them. CDR3 length: 15 amino acids. In germline, CDR1 is LNHNV, CDR2 YYDKDF (reference sequence). CDR3 region: CATSGSLGHYEKLFF. In DNA form, the CDR3 reads TGTGCCACCAGCGGTTCGTTGGGACACTATGAAAAACTGTTTTTT.

This clone showed up just a few times. The V gene is TRBV5-4, the J gene TRBJ2-5; a possible D gene is TRBD2 (5 bases). Trimming took 2 bases from V and 5 from J, leaving 19 bases between them. Germline loops: CDR1 SGHNT, CDR2 YYREEE (reference sequence). The CDR3 consists of 16 residues. CDR3 sequence reads: CASSLSSDWPMETQYF. CDR3 in DNA: TGTGCCAGCAGCTTATCGTCGGACTGGCCCATGGAGACCCAGTACTTC.

V usage is TRBV11-3 and J usage is TRBJ2-5; TRBD2 aligns across 9 bases. The V and J ends lost 1 base and 1 base, in that order; junction bases with no gene match: 7. This CDR3 has 17 amino acids. Germline V gives CDR1 SGHNT, CDR2 YENEEA. The CDR3 DNA follows: TGTGCCAGCAGCTTAGGGATGGCGGGGGGGATCCAAGAGACCCAGTACTTC. This gives the protein CASSLGMAGGIQETQYF.

This chain connects TRBV27 to TRBJ2-7; TRBD1 matches 7 bases. Germline values: CDR1 MNHEY, CDR2 SMNVEV (reference sequence). V lost 4 bases to trimming and J lost 5 bases; unmatched junction nucleotides: 8. The CDR3 has 14 residues. DNA for the CDR3: TGTGCCAGCAGTTCCGGTGACAGGGTACACGAGCAGTACTTC. Translation gives CASSSGDRVHEQYF.

The chain has TRBV7-9 and TRBJ2-7; 9 bases line up with TRBD1. Germline V gene data show CDR1 as SEHNR and CDR2 as FQNEAQ (reference sequence). CDR3 length: 16 residues. J lost 5 bases, V lost 1 base, and 9 bases had no gene match. CDR3 bases: TGTGCCAGCAGCTTAGTGTACGGGACAGGGAGCGACGAGCAGTACTTC. Protein sequence: CASSLVYGTGSDEQYF. Combining the CDR3 with reference TRBV7-9 and TRBJ2-7 gives the whole variable domain DTGVSQNPRHKITKRGQNVTFRCDPISEHNRLYWYRQTLGQGPEFLTYFQNEAQLEKSRLLSDRFSAERPKGSFSTLEIQRTEQGDSAMYLCASSLVYGTGSDEQYFGPGTRLTVT.

This clone was counted a few times. The chain uses TRBV9 and TRBJ1-5; D is perhaps TRBD1 (5 bases). CDR3 size: 15 residues. In germline, CDR1 is SGDLS, CDR2 YYNGEE. Trimming pared 0 bases from V and 7 bases from J, leaving 14 bases between. The CDR3 nucleotides are TGTGCCAGCAGCGTAGGTCAGGGTCCGTCCCAGCCCCAGCATTTT. Its translation is CASSVGQGPSQPQHF.

The V call is TRBV19, the J call TRBJ2-7; TRBD1 agrees at 9 bases. V dropped 5 bases and J dropped 2; count of bases not matched to a gene: 4. The CDR3 is 14 residues long. Germline loops: CDR1 LNHDA, CDR2 SQIVND (reference sequence). The DNA of the CDR3 is TGTGCCAGTAGTCTCTGGGACAGGGCCTACGAGCAGTACTTC. Protein product: CASSLWDRAYEQYF.

The V call is TRBV7-2, the J call TRBJ2-7, with D perhaps TRBD2 (6 bases). This CDR3 has 14 amino acids. The V gene lost 2 bases and the J gene lost 6 bases, with 14 bases spanning the gap. Germline CDR1 SGHTA, CDR2 FQGNSA. This chain's CDR3 is CASSLNVWRGEQYF. The CDR3 DNA reads as TGTGCCAGCAGCTTAAATGTTTGGCGGGGCGAGCAGTACTTC. The variable domain in full, completed from reference TRBV7-2 and TRBJ2-7, reads GAGVSQSPSNKVTEKGKDVELRCDPISGHTALYWYRQSLGQGLEFLIYFQGNSAPDKSGLPSDRFSAERTGGSVSTLTIQRTQQEDSAVYLCASSLNVWRGEQYFGPGTRLTVT.

The J gene is TRBJ1-2, the V gene TRBV5-1; D ambiguous. Trimming took off 2 bases at V and 2 bases at J, with 10 bases between the two ends. The CDR3 length is 14 residues. Germline CDR1 SGHRS, CDR2 YFSETQ. The CDR3 region is CASSLFPGNYGYTF. DNA for the CDR3: TGCGCCAGCAGCTTATTCCCGGGGAACTATGGCTACACCTTC.